This T cell receptor (beta chain) was retrieved from a study of T cell clonotyping in hematopoietic cell transplantation. TCRdb's copy holds only in-frame clones and misses some; the assay was immunoSEQ multiplex PCR. The profile covers 10,000 to 15,000 clones, with around 90% appearing a single time and 0.79% taken by the ten largest. V lost 2 bases to trimming and J lost 0 bases, with 10 bases between them. In germline, CDR1 is GTSNPN, CDR2 SVGIG (reference sequence). The CDR3 sequence is 14 residues long. Note on this clone: The antigen remains unidentified.

Study results and caveats: No sorting was done, leaving CD4 and CD8 contributions mixed. At the given depth, recipient repertoires were over 95% de novo clonotypes. Higher Inverse Simpson Index values in graft donor and pretransplant recipient predicted broader posttransplant TCR diversity. After transplant, recipient diversity fell while pathologically expanded clonotypes grew through day 180.

Sequences were obtained from peripheral blood mononuclear cells. The clonotype was recovered from a woman aged 50 to 60 in good health. Some clones in this sample may be carry-over from other donors' samples. V is TRBV30 and J is TRBJ1-1; no clear D gene. CDR3 in DNA: TGTGCCTGGAGTAAGACGGGCCTGAACACTGAAGCTTTCTTT. This sequence encodes CAWSKTGLNTEAFF.